The clone carrying this TCR beta chain was found a few times. The antigen remains unidentified. CDR1 and CDR2 (germline): MNHNY, SVGAGI (reference sequence). The CDR3 contains 16 residues. The junction had 13 bases not matched to a gene; V was cut back by 7 bases and J by 3 bases. This record belongs to a study of cytomegalovirus exposure and HLA in healthy donors. Turning to the study itself: The Caucasian-associated ancestry cluster contained around four fifths of the approximately 410 genotyped donors.

PCR primers comprised 60 Vbeta and 13 Jbeta primers. Assay: immunoSEQ multiplex PCR; the TCRdb copy retains only in-frame clones and omits some. The sample has a few hundred thousand clones, about 74% seen once; the top ten hold 1.5% to 2%. Study-level points and caveats: In an earlier analysis, in approximately 570 donors, most V segments appeared productive either ~90% or ~30% of the time. The HLA-A and HLA-B alleles of most subjects were reportedly predicted accurately from TCR beta sequences.

Donors were nominally healthy when sampled, though unrecorded immune exposures were likely. J is TRBJ2-5 and V is TRBV6-6; 8 bases align to TRBD2. The TCR originated in a woman aged 25 to 39 in good health and CMV-seronegative. Sequencing was performed on PBMCs. The CDR3 here is CASTRGAGAPKETQYF. As DNA, the CDR3 is TGTGCCAGCACCCGGGGAGCGGGGGCACCAAAAGAGACCCAGTACTTC.